The 26 T cell receptor beta chains below come from one sample, sequenced in a study of siplizumab effects on memory and regulatory T cells. Sequencing used immunoSEQ multiplex PCR; TCRdb keeps in-frame clones, though not all of them. The sample consists of around 94,000 clones, approximately 90% of them appearing once. Source material: CD4+ T cells sorted from blood. The receptors were gathered from a human donor in good health.

The chain links TRBV5-1 to TRBJ2-7, with 8 bases aligning to TRBD2. After removal of 0 bases from V and 0 bases from J, the junction contained 8 bases not matched to a gene. The CDR3 totals 17 residues. The V gene's germline CDR1 is SGHRS and CDR2 YFSETQ. This chain's CDR3 is CASSLAKSAGASYEQYF. CDR3 bases: TGCGCCAGCAGCTTGGCCAAGTCAGCGGGAGCCTCCTACGAGCAGTACTTC.

This chain links TRBV6-1 with TRBJ2-7; TRBD2 aligns across 11 bases. The CDR3 loop spans 15 amino acids. The J segment lost 2 bases and the V segment lost 6 bases, leaving 6 bases of the junction unmatched. The V gene's germline CDR1 is MNHNS and CDR2 SASEGT. The CDR3 spells CASRRGTSGAYEQYF. In DNA, the CDR3 is TGTGCCAGCAGACGCGGGACTAGCGGCGCCTACGAGCAGTACTTC.

J is TRBJ1-1 and V is TRBV5-6; no reliable D call. Germline V gene sequence: CDR1 SGHDT, CDR2 YYEEEE. The CDR3 has 13 residues. Trimming cost V 2 bases and J 5 bases, with 10 bases left between them. The CDR3 loop reads CASSFSGRTEAFF. The DNA for the CDR3 is TGTGCCAGCAGCTTTTCCGGAAGGACTGAAGCTTTCTTT.

This clone showed up just a few times. This chain uses TRBV5-1 with TRBJ2-3; TRBD2 is a possible D gene (5 bases). Germline V CDR1 and CDR2: SGHRS, YFSETQ. Trimming shortened V by 0 bases and J by 2 bases, and 10 bases separated the two germline ends. The CDR3 sequence is 15 residues long. The CDR3 region is CASSLGGHNTDTQYF. The CDR3 nucleotides read TGCGCCAGCAGCTTGGGCGGGCACAACACAGATACGCAGTATTTT.

The chain uses TRBV19 and TRBJ2-4; D call uncertain. Deletions cut 2 bases from V and 9 bases from J, with 8 bases between. Germline assignment: CDR1 LNHDA and CDR2 SQIVND (reference sequence). The CDR3 is 12 residues long. As DNA, the CDR3 is TGTGCCAGTAGTATATTTCGGGCCATTCAGTACTTC. Translation: CASSIFRAIQYF.

The chain uses TRBV7-9 and TRBJ2-1; 8 nucleotides line up with TRBD2. This CDR3 has 13 residues. CDR1 is SEHNR and CDR2 is FQNEAQ in the germline V gene (reference sequence). Trimming cost V 7 bases and J 7 bases; bases outside gene matches: 6. For the CDR3, the DNA is TGTGCCAGCACCCCGGGACTAGTAAATGAGCAGTTCTTC. Its protein product is CASTPGLVNEQFF.

The chain carries TRBV7-8 and TRBJ2-1; D perhaps matches TRBD1 (5 bases). The ends were cut back, 5 bases at V and 2 bases at J, with 16 bases in the middle. Germline V gene sequence: CDR1 SGHVS, CDR2 FQNEAQ. The CDR3 contains 16 residues. CDR3 loop: CASSQNQGRTYNEQFF. The CDR3 region has the DNA TGTGCCAGCAGCCAAAACCAGGGTAGGACCTACAATGAGCAGTTCTTC.

V and J are TRBV5-6 and TRBJ2-7; 8 nucleotides match TRBD2. J was trimmed by 0 bases and V by 5 bases; bases with no gene match: 7. This CDR3 contains 15 residues. CDR1 is SGHDT, CDR2 YYEEEE, per germline. This CDR3 reads CASRLAGRSSYEQYF. The CDR3 nucleotides are TGTGCCAGCAGGTTAGCGGGGCGAAGCTCCTACGAGCAGTACTTC.

This chain connects TRBV2 to TRBJ1-2; D call uncertain. CDR3 size: 14 residues. Germline V gene sequence: CDR1 SNHLY, CDR2 FYNNEI. V lost 7 bases, J lost 7 bases, and 19 bases lay in between. The DNA for the CDR3 is TGTGCCAGCATAAGGGAATTAGCTTTAGTTGGCTACACCTTC. Amino acid sequence: CASIRELALVGYTF.

This chain uses TRBV6-1 with TRBJ1-4; 8 nucleotides match TRBD1. V lost 5 bases, J lost 11 bases, and 4 bases stayed unmatched. Per the germline V gene, CDR1 is MNHNS and CDR2 is SASEGT. This CDR3 is built from 12 residues. CDR3 sequence: CASSRDRLKLFF. As DNA, the CDR3 is TGTGCCAGCAGTAGGGACAGGCTCAAACTGTTTTTT.

The V gene is TRBV19, the J gene TRBJ2-2; 8 nucleotides align to TRBD2. In germline, CDR1 is LNHDA, CDR2 SQIVND (reference sequence). CDR3 length: 17 residues. V gave up 1 base and J gave up 4 bases; unmatched junction bases: 8. This CDR3 reads CASSIGGSGRPTGELFF. CDR3 nucleotide sequence: TGTGCCAGTAGTATAGGGGGAAGCGGGAGACCCACCGGGGAGCTGTTTTTT.

The J gene is TRBJ1-4, the V gene TRBV5-1, with TRBD1 as a possible D gene (6 bases). The CDR3 is 14 amino acids. Germline assignment: CDR1 SGHRS and CDR2 YFSETQ. Between the trimmed V and J ends, which lost 4 bases and 6 bases, there was a span of 13 bases. This chain's CDR3 is CASSLGANYEKLFF. The CDR3 nucleotides read TGCGCCAGCAGCCTGGGGGCCAACTATGAAAAACTGTTTTTT.

This rearrangement joins TRBV7-9 to TRBJ2-1; the D is unclear. In germline, CDR1 is SEHNR, CDR2 FQNEAQ (reference sequence). This CDR3 comprises 15 residues. The V end was cut by 0 bases, the J end by 0 bases, with 6 bases between. The CDR3 loop reads CASSLAQTSYNEQFF. In nucleotides, the CDR3 is TGTGCCAGCAGCTTAGCGCAAACCTCCTACAATGAGCAGTTCTTC.

V is TRBV27 and J is TRBJ1-3; D unclear. Between the trimmed V and J ends, which lost 2 bases and 0 bases, there was a span of 8 bases. CDR1 is MNHEY, CDR2 SMNVEV, per germline (reference sequence). The CDR3 is 15 residues long. The CDR3 protein is CASSLHSPSGNTIYF. CDR3 in DNA: TGTGCCAGCAGTTTACACAGCCCCTCTGGAAACACCATATATTTT.

The chain joins TRBV6-1 to TRBJ1-1; D remains ambiguous. Trimming pared 8 bases from V and 8 bases from J, leaving 24 bases between. Germline V gene lookup returns CDR1 MNHNS and CDR2 SASEGT. CDR3 length equals 15 residues. CDR3 sequence (DNA): TGTGCCAGCTTGTTCCGGTCCGGGGTTCCGGGGGAAGCTTTCTTT. Translated, it gives CASLFRSGVPGEAFF.

The chain employs TRBV10-2 and TRBJ1-4; D ambiguous. Per germline, CDR1 WSHSY and CDR2 SAAADI. This CDR3 is built from 17 residues. V lost 11 bases, J lost 0 bases, and 22 bases lay in between. The CDR3 region has the DNA TGCGCCGCGTCATCAGCCCGTTACGGCACAACTAATGAAAAACTGTTTTTT. Encoded protein: CAASSARYGTTNEKLFF.

This CDR3 is CASRGSGYDEQYF. The CDR3 DNA sequence: TGTGCCAGCAGGGGATCAGGCTACGACGAGCAGTACTTC. V and J are TRBV5-4 and TRBJ2-7; D ambiguous. This CDR3 is built from 13 residues. Trimming took off 5 bases at V and 5 bases at J, with 14 bases between the two ends. Germline V gene data show CDR1 as SGHNT and CDR2 as YYREEE (reference sequence).

This CDR3 is CASRPWDGELFF. The CDR3 DNA is TGTGCCAGCAGACCCTGGGACGGGGAGCTGTTTTTT. The rearrangement joins TRBV28 to TRBJ2-2; D not certain. The V gene lost 6 bases and the J gene lost 7 bases, with 9 bases spanning the gap. Germline V lookup: CDR1 MDHEN, CDR2 SYDVKM. There are 12 residues in the CDR3.

The CDR3 reads CAWRVPGTGVSYGYTF. The CDR3 region has the DNA TGTGCCTGGAGAGTACCCGGGACAGGCGTATCCTATGGCTACACCTTC. The V and J genes are TRBV30 and TRBJ1-2, with 8 positions matching TRBD1. The CDR3 is 16 residues long. After removal of 3 bases from V and 4 bases from J, the junction contained 13 bases not matched to a gene. Germline assignment: CDR1 GTSNPN and CDR2 SVGIG (reference sequence).

This clone was observed a handful of times. This chain links TRBV18 with TRBJ1-5; D ambiguous. The germline CDR1 and CDR2 sequences are KGHSH and LQKENI. This CDR3 is built from 16 residues. V was clipped by 2 bases and J by 6 bases, with 17 bases between them. CDR3 region: CASSPGEGQARQPQHF. The CDR3 DNA reads TGTGCCAGCTCACCAGGGGAAGGGCAGGCTCGTCAGCCCCAGCATTTT.

This clone turned up a few times. The rearrangement links TRBV29-1 to TRBJ1-1; D remains ambiguous. Trimming shortened V by 6 bases and J by 1 base, and 3 bases separated the two germline ends. The CDR3 extends over 10 amino acids. Germline CDR1 SQVTM, CDR2 ANQGSEA. The CDR3 DNA follows: TGCAGCGTCGCGAACACTGAAGCTTTCTTT. Translating gives CSVANTEAFF.

This chain connects TRBV11-3 to TRBJ2-3, with a weak D call TRBD2 (5 bases). This CDR3 spans 14 amino acids. Trimming removed 5 bases at V and 0 bases at J, with 9 bases between. Germline V CDR1 and CDR2: SGHNT, YENEEA. The CDR3: CASSNAGSTDTQYF. CDR3 in DNA: TGTGCCAGCAGCAATGCGGGTAGCACAGATACGCAGTATTTT.

The J gene is TRBJ2-7, the V gene TRBV6-1, with TRBD2 matching over 12 bases. The CDR3 runs 14 residues. V was pared by 7 bases and J by 4 bases, with 5 bases of the junction left unmatched. Germline CDR1 and CDR2: MNHNS and SASEGT. The CDR3 nucleotides read TGTGCCAGCACGACTAGCGGGAGTGAATACGAGCAGTACTTC. Its protein product is CASTTSGSEYEQYF.

This clone was seen just once. The chain combines TRBV5-4 with TRBJ1-2; unclear D gene. CDR3 length: 11 amino acids. V lost 3 bases, J lost 6 bases, and 6 bases lay in between. Germline V gives CDR1 SGHNT, CDR2 YYREEE (reference sequence). The CDR3 here is CASSSQNGYTF. CDR3 nucleotides: TGTGCCAGCAGCTCACAGAATGGCTACACCTTC.

The chain combines TRBV11-2 with TRBJ2-2; D is ambiguous. The V and J ends lost 3 bases and 7 bases respectively, with 12 bases between them. This CDR3 is built from 14 residues. Germline V CDR1 and CDR2: SGHAT, FQNNGV. CDR3 sequence reads: CASSFKRVFGELFF. CDR3 bases: TGTGCCAGCAGCTTTAAACGGGTGTTCGGGGAGCTGTTTTTT. The variable domain in full, with the rest retrieved from reference TRBV11-2 and TRBJ2-2, is EAGVAQSPRYKIIEKRQSVAFWCNPISGHATLYWYQQILGQGPKLLIQFQNNGVVDDSQLPKDRFSAERLKGVDSTLKIQPAKLEDSAVYLCASSFKRVFGELFFGEGSRLTVL.

The chain is built from TRBV6-6 and TRBJ1-1; D gene ambiguous. From germline, CDR1 is MNHNY and CDR2 SVGAGI (reference sequence). CDR3 length: 14 amino acids. Trimming stripped 0 bases from V and 3 bases from J, with 8 bases between. DNA for the CDR3: TGTGCCAGCAGTTACTCGGGGAGGGACACTGAAGCTTTCTTT. Its protein is CASSYSGRDTEAFF.